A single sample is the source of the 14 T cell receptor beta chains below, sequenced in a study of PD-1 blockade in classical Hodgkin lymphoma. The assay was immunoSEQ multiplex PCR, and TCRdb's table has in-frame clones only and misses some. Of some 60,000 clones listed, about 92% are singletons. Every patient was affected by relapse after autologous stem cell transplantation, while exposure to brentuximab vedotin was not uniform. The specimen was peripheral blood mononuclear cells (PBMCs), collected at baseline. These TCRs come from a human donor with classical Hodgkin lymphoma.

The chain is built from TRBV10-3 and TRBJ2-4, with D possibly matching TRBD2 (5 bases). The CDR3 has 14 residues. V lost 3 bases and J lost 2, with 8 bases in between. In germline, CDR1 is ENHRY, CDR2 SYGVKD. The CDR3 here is CAISETGSKNIQYF. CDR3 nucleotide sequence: TGTGCCATCAGTGAAACGGGGTCCAAAAACATTCAGTACTTC.

CDR3 in DNA: TGTGCCAGCAGCGTCGGACACCACTACGAGCAGTACTTC. This codes for CASSVGHHYEQYF. The V and J genes are TRBV9 and TRBJ2-7; tentative D call: TRBD1 (5 bases). Trimming took 2 bases from V and 3 from J, leaving 9 bases between them. Germline V gene lookup returns CDR1 SGDLS and CDR2 YYNGEE. The CDR3 is 13 amino acids. The whole variable domain, filled in from reference TRBV9 and TRBJ2-7, reads DSGVTQTPKHLITATGQRVTLRCSPRSGDLSVYWYQQSLDQGLQFLIQYYNGEERAKGNILERFSAQQFPDLHSELNLSSLELGDSALYFCASSVGHHYEQYFGPGTRLTVT.

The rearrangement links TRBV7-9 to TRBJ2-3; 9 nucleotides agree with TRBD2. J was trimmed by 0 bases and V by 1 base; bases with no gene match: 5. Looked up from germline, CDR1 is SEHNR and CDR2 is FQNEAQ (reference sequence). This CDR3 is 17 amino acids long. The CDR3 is CASSLGRTSASTDTQYF. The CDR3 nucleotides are TGTGCCAGCAGCTTAGGTCGGACTAGCGCGAGCACAGATACGCAGTATTTT.

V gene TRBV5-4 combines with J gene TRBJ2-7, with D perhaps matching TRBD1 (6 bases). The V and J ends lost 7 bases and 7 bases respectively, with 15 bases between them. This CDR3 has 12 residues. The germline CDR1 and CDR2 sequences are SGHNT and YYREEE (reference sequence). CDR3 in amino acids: CASLNRAGEQYF. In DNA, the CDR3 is TGTGCCAGCCTAAACAGGGCTGGGGAGCAGTACTTC.

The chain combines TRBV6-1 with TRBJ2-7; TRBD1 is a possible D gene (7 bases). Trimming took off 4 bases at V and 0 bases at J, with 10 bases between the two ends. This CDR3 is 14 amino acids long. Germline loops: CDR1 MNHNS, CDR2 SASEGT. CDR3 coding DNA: TGTGCCAGCAGTGGCAGGGGGGTCTCCTACGAGCAGTACTTC. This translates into CASSGRGVSYEQYF.

CDR3 DNA: TGTGCCAGCCGTATGGGCAGGGTCTTTTCACCCCTCCACTTT. It specifies CASRMGRVFSPLHF. V gene TRBV6-5 combines with J gene TRBJ1-6; D is possibly TRBD1 (5 bases). CDR1 MNHEY and CDR2 SVGAGI come from the germline V gene. This CDR3 spans 14 amino acids. V was shortened by 8 bases and J by 9 bases, with 17 bases between the two germline ends.

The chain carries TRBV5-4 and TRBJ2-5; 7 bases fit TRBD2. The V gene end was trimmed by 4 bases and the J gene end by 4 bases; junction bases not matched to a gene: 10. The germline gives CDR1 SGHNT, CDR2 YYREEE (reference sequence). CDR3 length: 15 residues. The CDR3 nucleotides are TGTGCCAGCAGCCTATCAACTGGGGGGGGAGAGACCCAGTACTTC. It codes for CASSLSTGGGETQYF.

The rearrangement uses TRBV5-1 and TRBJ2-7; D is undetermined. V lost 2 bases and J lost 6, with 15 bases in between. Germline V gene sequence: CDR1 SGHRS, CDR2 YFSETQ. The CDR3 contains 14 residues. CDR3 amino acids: CASSLNLQSGEQYF. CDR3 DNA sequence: TGCGCCAGCAGCTTAAATCTCCAATCGGGCGAGCAGTACTTC.

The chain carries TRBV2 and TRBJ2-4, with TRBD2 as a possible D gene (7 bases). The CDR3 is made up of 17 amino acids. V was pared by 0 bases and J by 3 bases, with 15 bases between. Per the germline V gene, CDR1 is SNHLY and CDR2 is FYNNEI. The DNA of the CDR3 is TGTGCCAGCAGTGAAGCGCTTCCAGGGGAGGGCAAAAACATTCAGTACTTC. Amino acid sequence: CASSEALPGEGKNIQYF.

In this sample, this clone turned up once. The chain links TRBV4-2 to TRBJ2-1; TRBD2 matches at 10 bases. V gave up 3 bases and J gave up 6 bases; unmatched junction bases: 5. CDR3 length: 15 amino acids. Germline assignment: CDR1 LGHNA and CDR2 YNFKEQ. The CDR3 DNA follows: TGTGCCAGCAGCCACCTAGCGGGGGATGCCAATGAGCAGTTCTTC. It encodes CASSHLAGDANEQFF.

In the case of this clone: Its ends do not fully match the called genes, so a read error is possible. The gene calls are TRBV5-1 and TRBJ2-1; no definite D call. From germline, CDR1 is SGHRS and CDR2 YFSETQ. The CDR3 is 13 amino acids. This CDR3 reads CASHDRVYSEQFF. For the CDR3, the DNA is TGCGCCAGCCATGATAGGGTGTACAGTGAGCAGTTCTTC.

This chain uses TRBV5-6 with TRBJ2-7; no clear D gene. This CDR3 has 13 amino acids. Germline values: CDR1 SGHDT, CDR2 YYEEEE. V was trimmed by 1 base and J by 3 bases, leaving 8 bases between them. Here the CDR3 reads CASSLMGDYEQYF. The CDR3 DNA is TGTGCCAGCAGCTTGATGGGTGACTACGAGCAGTACTTC.

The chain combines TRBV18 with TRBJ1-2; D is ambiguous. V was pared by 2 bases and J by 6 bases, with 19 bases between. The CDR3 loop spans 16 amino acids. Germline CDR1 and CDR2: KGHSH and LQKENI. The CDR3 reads CASSPTPYEYRDGYTF. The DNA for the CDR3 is TGTGCCAGCTCACCAACCCCCTACGAGTATAGGGATGGCTACACCTTC.

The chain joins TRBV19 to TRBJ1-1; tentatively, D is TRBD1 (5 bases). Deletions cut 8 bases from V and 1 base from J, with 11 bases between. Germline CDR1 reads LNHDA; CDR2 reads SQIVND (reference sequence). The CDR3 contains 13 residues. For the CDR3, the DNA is TGTGCCAGTCTACGTGACAGGAACACTGAAGCTTTCTTT. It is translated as CASLRDRNTEAFF.